The clone carrying this TCR beta chain was observed at least ten times. Its antigen remains unknown. This record belongs to a study of breast tumors, draining lymph nodes, adjacent tissues. Points from the study as a whole: Compared with basal-like, luminal-like tumors shared significantly more repertoire with nontumor tissue. Tumor TCR diversity was below lymph nodes but above nontumor tissue. The data were judged consistent with most tumor T cells coming from lymph node and expanding in tumor.

TCRdb called the multiplex PCR reads again in MiXCR, with one record for every CDR3 protein. Of about 200,000 distinct CDR3 sequences in the sample, about 34% were seen once. The lymph nodes were axillary draining lymph nodes from breast cancer patients. The clonotype was recovered from a female donor with breast cancer. Some clones in this sample may be carry-over from other donors' samples. The sequencing sample was made of axillary lymph node tissue.

CDR3 in amino acids: CASSLEGQGFSPLHF. Written as DNA, the CDR3 is TGCGCCAGCAGCTTGGAGGGACAGGGTTTTTCACCCCTCCACTTT. The J gene is TRBJ1-6, the V gene TRBV5-1; 9 positions agree with TRBD1. The trim removed 0 bases at V and 9 bases at J, leaving 4 bases unmatched. Germline V lookup: CDR1 SGHRS, CDR2 YFSETQ. The CDR3 extends over 15 amino acids. The entire variable domain, with the rest obtained from reference TRBV5-1 and TRBJ1-6, is as follows: KAGVTQTPRYLIKTRGQQVTLSCSPISGHRSVSWYQQTPGQGLQFLFEYFSETQRNKGNFPGRFSGRQFSNSRSEMNVSTLELGDSALYLCASSLEGQGFSPLHFGNGTRLTVT.